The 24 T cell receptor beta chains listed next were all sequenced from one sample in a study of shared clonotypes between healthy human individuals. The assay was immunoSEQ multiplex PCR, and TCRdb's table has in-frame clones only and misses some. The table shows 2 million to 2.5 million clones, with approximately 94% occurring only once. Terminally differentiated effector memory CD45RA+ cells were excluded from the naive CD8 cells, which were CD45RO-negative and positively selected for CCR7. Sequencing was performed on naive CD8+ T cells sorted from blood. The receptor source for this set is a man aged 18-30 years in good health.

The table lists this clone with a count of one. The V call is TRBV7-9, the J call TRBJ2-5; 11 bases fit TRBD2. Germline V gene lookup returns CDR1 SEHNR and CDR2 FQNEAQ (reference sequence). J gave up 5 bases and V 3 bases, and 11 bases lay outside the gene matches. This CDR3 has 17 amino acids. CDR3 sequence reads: CASSFSSGGTGSETQYF. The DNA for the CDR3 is TGTGCCAGCAGCTTTTCTAGCGGGGGGACCGGATCGGAGACCCAGTACTTC.

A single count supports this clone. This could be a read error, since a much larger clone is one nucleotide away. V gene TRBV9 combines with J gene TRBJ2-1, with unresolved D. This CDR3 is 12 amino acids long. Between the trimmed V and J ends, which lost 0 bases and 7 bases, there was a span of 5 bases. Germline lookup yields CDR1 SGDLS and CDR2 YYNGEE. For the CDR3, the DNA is TGTGCCAGCAGCGTAGTTTGGAATGAGCAGTTCTTC. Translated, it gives CASSVVWNEQFF. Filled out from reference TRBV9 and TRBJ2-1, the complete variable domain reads DSGVTQTPKHLITATGQRVTLRCSPRSGDLSVYWYQQSLDQGLQFLIQYYNGEERAKGNILERFSAQQFPDLHSELNLSSLELGDSALYFCASSVVWNEQFFGPGTRLTVL.

CDR3 sequence: CASSWGRGTEAFF. CDR3 nucleotide sequence: TGTGCCAGTAGTTGGGGTCGGGGCACTGAAGCTTTCTTT. This rearrangement joins TRBV19 to TRBJ1-1; D ambiguous. CDR3 length: 13 residues. Germline V gene data show CDR1 as LNHDA and CDR2 as SQIVND (reference sequence). V was clipped by 5 bases and J by 4 bases, with 11 bases between them.

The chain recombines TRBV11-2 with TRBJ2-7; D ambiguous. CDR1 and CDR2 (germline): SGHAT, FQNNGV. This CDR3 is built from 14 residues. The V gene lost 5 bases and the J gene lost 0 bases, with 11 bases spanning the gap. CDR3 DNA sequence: TGTGCCAGCAGCCAGGCGGCCTTCTCCTACGAGCAGTACTTC. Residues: CASSQAAFSYEQYF.

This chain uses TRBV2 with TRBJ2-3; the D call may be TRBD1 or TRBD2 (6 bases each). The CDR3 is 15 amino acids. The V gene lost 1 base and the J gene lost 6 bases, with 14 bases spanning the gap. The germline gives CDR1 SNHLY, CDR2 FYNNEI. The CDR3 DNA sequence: TGTGCCAGCAGTGAAGAGGGTTGGGGGGCCGATACGCAGTATTTT. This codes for CASSEEGWGADTQYF.

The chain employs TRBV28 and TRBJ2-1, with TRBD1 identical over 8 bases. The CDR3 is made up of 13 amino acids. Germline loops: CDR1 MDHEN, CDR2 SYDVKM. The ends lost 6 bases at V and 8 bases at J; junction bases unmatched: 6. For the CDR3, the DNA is TGTGCCAGCAGACAGGACAGGGTTGATGAGCAGTTCTTC. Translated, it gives CASRQDRVDEQFF.

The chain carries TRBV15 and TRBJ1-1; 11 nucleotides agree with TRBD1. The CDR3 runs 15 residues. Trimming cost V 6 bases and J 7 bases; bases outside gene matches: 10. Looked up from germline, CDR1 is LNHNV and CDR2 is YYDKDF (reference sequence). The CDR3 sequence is CATRLDRGRTSEAFF. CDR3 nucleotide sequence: TGTGCCACCAGGCTGGACAGGGGGCGGACGAGTGAAGCTTTCTTT.

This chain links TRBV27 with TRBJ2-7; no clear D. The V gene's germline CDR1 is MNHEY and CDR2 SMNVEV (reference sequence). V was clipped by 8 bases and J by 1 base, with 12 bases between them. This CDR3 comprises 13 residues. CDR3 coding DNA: TGTGCCAGCGGGTCGGGTCAGTCCTACGAGCAGTACTTC. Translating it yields CASGSGQSYEQYF.

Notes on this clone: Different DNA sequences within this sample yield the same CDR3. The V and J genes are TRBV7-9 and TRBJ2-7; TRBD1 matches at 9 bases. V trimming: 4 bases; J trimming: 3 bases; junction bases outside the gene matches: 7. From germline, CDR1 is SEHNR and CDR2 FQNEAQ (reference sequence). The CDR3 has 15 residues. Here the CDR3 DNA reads TGTGCCAGCAGCTCGGGACAGGGAACCAACTACGAGCAGTACTTC. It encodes CASSSGQGTNYEQYF.

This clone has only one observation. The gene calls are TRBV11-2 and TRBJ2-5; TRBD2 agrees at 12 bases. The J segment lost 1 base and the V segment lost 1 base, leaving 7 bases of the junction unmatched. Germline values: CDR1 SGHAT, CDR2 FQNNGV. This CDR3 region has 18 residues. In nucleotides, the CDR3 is TGTGCCAGCAGCTTAGGTCAGCTGGGACTAGCGGGCCAAGAGACCCAGTACTTC. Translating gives CASSLGQLGLAGQETQYF.

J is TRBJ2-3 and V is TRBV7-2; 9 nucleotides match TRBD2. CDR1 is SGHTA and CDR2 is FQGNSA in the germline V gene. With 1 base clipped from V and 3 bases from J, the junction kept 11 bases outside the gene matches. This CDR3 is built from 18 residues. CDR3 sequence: CASSLVPGLAEITDTQYF. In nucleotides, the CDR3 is TGTGCCAGCAGCTTAGTCCCGGGACTAGCCGAGATTACAGATACGCAGTATTTT. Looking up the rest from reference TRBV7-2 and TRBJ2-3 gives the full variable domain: GAGVSQSPSNKVTEKGKDVELRCDPISGHTALYWYRQSLGQGLEFLIYFQGNSAPDKSGLPSDRFSAERTGGSVSTLTIQRTQQEDSAVYLCASSLVPGLAEITDTQYFGPGTRLTVL.

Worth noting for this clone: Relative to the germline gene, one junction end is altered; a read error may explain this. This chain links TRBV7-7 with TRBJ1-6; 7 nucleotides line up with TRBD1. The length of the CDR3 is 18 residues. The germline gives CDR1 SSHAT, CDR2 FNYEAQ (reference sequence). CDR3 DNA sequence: TGTGCTAGCAGCTCGCCGGGGACAGCGAGCTCCTATAATTCACCCCTCCACTTT. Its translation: CASSSPGTASSYNSPLHF.

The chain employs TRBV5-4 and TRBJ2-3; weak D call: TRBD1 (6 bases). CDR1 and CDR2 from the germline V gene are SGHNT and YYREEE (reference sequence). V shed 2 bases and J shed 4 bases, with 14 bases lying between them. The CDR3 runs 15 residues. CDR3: CASSFMGAQADTQYF. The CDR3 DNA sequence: TGTGCCAGCAGCTTCATGGGGGCCCAAGCAGATACGCAGTATTTT. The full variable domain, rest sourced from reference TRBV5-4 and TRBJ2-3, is ETGVTQSPTHLIKTRGQQVTLRCSSQSGHNTVSWYQQALGQGPQFIFQYYREEENGRGNFPPRFSGLQFPNYSSELNVNALELDDSALYLCASSFMGAQADTQYFGPGTRLTVL.

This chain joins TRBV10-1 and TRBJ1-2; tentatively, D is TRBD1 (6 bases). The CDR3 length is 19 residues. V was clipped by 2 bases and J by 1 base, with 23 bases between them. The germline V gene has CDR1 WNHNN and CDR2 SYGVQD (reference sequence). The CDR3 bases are TGCGCCAGCAGTGAGCACACAAAGAGAGGGGGGCGGAATAACTATGGCTACACCTTC. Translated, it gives CASSEHTKRGGRNNYGYTF.

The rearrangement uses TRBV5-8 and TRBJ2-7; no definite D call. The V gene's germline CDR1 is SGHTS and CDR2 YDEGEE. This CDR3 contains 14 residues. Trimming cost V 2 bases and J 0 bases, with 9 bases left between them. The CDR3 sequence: CASSFPWSSYEQYF. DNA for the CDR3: TGTGCCAGCAGCTTCCCATGGAGCTCCTACGAGCAGTACTTC.

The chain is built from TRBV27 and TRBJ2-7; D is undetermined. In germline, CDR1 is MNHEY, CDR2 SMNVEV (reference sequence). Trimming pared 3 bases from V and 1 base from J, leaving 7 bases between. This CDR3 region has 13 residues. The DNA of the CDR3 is TGTGCCAGCAGTTTCCAGAATTCCTACGAGCAGTACTTC. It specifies CASSFQNSYEQYF.

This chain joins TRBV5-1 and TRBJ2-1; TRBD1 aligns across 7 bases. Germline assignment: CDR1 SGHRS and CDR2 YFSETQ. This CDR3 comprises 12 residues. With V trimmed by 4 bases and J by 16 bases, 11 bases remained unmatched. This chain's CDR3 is CASSPDREIYFF. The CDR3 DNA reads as TGCGCCAGCAGCCCCGACAGGGAGATCTACTTCTTC.

The CDR3 here is CASIRRQFNTEAFF. Written as DNA, the CDR3 is TGTGCCAGCATCCGAAGACAGTTCAACACTGAAGCTTTCTTT. The rearrangement joins TRBV6-1 to TRBJ1-1; possibly TRBD1 for D (5 bases). From germline, CDR1 is MNHNS and CDR2 SASEGT. Trimming shortened V by 7 bases and J by 2 bases, and 14 bases separated the two germline ends. This CDR3 region has 14 residues.

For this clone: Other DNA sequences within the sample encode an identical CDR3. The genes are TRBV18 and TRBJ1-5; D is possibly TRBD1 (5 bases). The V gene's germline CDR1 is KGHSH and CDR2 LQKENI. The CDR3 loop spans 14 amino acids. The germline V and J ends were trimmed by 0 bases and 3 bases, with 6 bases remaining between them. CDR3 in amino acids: CASSPPGPNQPQHF. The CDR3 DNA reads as TGTGCCAGCTCACCACCGGGACCCAATCAGCCCCAGCATTTT.

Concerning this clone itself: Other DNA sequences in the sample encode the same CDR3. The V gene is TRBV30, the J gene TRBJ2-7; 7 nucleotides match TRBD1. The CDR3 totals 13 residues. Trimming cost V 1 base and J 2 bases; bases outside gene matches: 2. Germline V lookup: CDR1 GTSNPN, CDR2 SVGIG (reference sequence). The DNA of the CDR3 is TGTGCCTGGAGTGGAGACAGGGCCTACGAGCAGTACTTC. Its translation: CAWSGDRAYEQYF.

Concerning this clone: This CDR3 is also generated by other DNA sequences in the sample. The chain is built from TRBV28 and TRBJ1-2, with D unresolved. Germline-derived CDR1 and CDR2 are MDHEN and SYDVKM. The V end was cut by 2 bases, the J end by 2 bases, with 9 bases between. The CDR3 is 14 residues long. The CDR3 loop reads CASSLGSRNYGYTF. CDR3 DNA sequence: TGTGCCAGCAGTTTAGGGAGCAGAAACTATGGCTACACCTTC.

As DNA, the CDR3 is TGTGCCAGCAGGCTGTCGACCGGGACGACTGAAGCTTTCTTT. It is translated as CASRLSTGTTEAFF. This chain uses TRBV28 with TRBJ1-1, with a weak D call TRBD1 (5 bases). The V gene's germline CDR1 is MDHEN and CDR2 SYDVKM. The CDR3 is 14 residues long. Trimming cost V 6 bases and J 5 bases, with 16 bases left between them. Drawing the rest from reference TRBV28 and TRBJ1-1, the complete variable domain is DVKVTQSSRYLVKRTGEKVFLECVQDMDHENMFWYRQDPGLGLRLIYFSYDVKMKEKGDIPEGYSVSREKKERFSLILESASTNQTSMYLCASRLSTGTTEAFFGQGTRLTVV.

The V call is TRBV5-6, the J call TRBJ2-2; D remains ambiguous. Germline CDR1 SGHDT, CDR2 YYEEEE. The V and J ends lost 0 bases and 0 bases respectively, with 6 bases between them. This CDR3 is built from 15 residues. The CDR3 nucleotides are TGTGCCAGCAGCTTGGGACATTCGAACACCGGGGAGCTGTTTTTT. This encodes CASSLGHSNTGELFF.

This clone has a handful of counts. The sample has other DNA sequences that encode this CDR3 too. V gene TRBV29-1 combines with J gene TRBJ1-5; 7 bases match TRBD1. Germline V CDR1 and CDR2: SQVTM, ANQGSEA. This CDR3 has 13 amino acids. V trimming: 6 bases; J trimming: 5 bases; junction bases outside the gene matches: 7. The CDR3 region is CSVMVGQYQPQHF. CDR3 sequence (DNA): TGCAGCGTGATGGTGGGACAGTATCAGCCCCAGCATTTT.